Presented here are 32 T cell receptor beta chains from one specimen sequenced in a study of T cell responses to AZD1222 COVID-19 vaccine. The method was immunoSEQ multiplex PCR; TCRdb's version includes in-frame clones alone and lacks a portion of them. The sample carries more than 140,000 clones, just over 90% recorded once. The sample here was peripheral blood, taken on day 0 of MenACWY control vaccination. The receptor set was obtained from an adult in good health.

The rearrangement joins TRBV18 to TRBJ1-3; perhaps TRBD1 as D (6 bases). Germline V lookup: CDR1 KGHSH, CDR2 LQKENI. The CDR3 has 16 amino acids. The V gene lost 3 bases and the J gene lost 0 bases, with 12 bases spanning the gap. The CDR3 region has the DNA TGTGCCAGCTCACCGATACAGGGTCCCTCTGGAAACACCATATATTTT. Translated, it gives CASSPIQGPSGNTIYF. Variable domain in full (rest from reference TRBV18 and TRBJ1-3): NAGVMQNPRHLVRRRGQEARLRCSPMKGHSHVYWYRQLPEEGLKFMVYLQKENIIDESGMPKERFSAEFPKEGPSILRIQQVVRGDSAAYFCASSPIQGPSGNTIYFGEGSWLTVV.

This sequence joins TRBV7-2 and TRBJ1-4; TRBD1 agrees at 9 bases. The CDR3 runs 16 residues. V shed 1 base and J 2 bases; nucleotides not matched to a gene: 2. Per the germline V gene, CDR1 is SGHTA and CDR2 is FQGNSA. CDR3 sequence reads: CASSLEQGATNEKLFF. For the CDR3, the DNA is TGTGCCAGCAGCTTAGAACAGGGGGCGACTAATGAAAAACTGTTTTTT.

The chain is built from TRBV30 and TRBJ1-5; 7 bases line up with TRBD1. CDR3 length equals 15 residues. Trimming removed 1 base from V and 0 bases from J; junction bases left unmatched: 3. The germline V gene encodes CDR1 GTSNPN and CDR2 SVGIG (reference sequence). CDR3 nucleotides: TGTGCCTGGAGTGAAGGGACAGTTAGCAATCAGCCCCAGCATTTT. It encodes CAWSEGTVSNQPQHF. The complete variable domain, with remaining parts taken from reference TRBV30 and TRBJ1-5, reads SQTIHQWPATLVQPVGSPLSLECTVEGTSNPNLYWYRQAAGRGLQLLFYSVGIGQISSEVPQNLSASRPQDRQFILSSKKLLLSDSGFYLCAWSEGTVSNQPQHFGDGTRLSIL.

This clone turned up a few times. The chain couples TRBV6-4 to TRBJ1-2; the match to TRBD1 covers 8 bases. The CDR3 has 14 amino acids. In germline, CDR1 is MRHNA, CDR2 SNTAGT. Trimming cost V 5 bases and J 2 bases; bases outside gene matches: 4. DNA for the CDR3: TGTGCCAGCAGTCCGGGACAGGAAAACTATGGCTACACCTTC. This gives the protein CASSPGQENYGYTF.

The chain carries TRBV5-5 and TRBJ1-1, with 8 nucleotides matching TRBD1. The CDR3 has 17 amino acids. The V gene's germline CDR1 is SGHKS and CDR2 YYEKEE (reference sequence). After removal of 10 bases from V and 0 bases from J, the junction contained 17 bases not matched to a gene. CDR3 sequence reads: CAWSPRAGQVLNTEAFF. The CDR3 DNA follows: TGTGCCTGGAGCCCCCGTGCGGGACAGGTCTTGAACACTGAAGCTTTCTTT.

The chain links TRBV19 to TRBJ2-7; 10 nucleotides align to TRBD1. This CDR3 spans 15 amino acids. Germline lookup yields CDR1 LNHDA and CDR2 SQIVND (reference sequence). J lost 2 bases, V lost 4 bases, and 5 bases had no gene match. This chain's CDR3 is CASSTTGTGAYEQYF. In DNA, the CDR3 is TGTGCCAGTAGTACGACCGGGACAGGGGCCTACGAGCAGTACTTC.

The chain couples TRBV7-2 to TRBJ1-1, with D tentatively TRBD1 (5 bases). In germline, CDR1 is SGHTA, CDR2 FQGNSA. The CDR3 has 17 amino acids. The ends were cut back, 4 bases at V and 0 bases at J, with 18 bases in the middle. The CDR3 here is CASSWRRTGPLNTEAFF. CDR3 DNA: TGTGCCAGCAGCTGGAGACGGACGGGACCTCTGAACACTGAAGCTTTCTTT.

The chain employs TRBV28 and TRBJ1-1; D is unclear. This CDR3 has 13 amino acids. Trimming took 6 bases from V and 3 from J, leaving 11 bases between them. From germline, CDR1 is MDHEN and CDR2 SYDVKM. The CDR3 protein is CASRSQVYTEAFF. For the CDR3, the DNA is TGTGCCAGCAGGTCCCAGGTGTACACTGAAGCTTTCTTT.

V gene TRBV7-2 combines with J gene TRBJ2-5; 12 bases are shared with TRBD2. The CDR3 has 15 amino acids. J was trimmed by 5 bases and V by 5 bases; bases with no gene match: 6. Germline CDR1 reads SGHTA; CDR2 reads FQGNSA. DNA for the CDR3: TGTGCCAGCAGCCCATGGACTAGCGGGACGGAGACCCAGTACTTC. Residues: CASSPWTSGTETQYF.

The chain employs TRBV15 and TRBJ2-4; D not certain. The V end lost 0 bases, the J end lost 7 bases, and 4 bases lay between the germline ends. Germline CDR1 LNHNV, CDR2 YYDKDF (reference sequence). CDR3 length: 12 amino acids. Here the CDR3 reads CATSRDRNIQYF. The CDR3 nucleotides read TGTGCCACCAGCAGAGACAGGAACATTCAGTACTTC. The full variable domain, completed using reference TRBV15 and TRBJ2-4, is DAMVIQNPRYQVTQFGKPVTLSCSQTLNHNVMYWYQQKSSQAPKLLFHYYDKDFNNEADTPDNFQSRRPNTSFCFLDIRSPGLGDTAMYLCATSRDRNIQYFGAGTRLSVL.

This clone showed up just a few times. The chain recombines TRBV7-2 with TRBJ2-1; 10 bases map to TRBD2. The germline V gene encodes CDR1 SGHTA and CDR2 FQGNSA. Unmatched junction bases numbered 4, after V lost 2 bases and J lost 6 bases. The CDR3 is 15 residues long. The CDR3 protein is CASSLSSGGANEQFF. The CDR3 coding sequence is TGTGCCAGCAGCTTATCCAGCGGGGGGGCCAATGAGCAGTTCTTC.

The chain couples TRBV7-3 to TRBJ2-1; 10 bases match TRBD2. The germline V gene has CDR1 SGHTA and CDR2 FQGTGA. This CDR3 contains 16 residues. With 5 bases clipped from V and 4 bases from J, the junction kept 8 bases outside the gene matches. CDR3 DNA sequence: TGTGCCAGCAGCCGGCAGCGGGAGGGCCGTTACAATGAGCAGTTCTTC. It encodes CASSRQREGRYNEQFF.

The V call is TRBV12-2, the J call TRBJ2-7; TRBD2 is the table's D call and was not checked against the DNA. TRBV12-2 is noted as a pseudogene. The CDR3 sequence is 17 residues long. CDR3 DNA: TGTGCAAGTCGCTTAGCTAGGACTAGCGGGAAAGTCTACGAGCAGTACTTC. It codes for CASRLARTSGKVYEQYF.

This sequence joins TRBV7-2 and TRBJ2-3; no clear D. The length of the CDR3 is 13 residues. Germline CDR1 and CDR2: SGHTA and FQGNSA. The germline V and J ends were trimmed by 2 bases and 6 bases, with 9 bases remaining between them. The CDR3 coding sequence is TGTGCCAGCAGCTTACAATCCAGGGATACGCAGTATTTT. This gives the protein CASSLQSRDTQYF. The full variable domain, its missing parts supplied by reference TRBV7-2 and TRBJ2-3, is GAGVSQSPSNKVTEKGKDVELRCDPISGHTALYWYRQSLGQGLEFLIYFQGNSAPDKSGLPSDRFSAERTGGSVSTLTIQRTQQEDSAVYLCASSLQSRDTQYFGPGTRLTVL.

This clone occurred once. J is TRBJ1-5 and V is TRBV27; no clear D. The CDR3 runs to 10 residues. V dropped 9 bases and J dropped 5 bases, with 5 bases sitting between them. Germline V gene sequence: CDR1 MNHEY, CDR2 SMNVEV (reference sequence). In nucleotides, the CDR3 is TGTGCCAGTACCTATCAGCCCCAGCATTTT. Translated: CASTYQPQHF.

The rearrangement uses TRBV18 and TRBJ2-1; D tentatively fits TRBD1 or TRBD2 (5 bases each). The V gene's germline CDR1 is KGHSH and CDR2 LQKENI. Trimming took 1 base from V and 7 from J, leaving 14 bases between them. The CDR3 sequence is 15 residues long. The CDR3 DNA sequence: TGTGCCAGCTCACCACTTACGGGGACCGGAAATGAGCAGTTCTTC. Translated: CASSPLTGTGNEQFF.

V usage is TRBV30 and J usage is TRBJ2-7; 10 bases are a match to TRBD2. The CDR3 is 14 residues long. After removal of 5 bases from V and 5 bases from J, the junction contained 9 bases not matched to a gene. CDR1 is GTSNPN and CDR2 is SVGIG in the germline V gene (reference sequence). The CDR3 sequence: CAWGPGLASHEQYF. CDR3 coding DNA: TGTGCCTGGGGTCCGGGACTAGCGAGCCACGAGCAGTACTTC.

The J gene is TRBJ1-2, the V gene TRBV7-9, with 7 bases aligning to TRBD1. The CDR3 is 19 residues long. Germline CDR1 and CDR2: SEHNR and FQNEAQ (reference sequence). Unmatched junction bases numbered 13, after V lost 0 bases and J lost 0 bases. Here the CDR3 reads CASSLAQFGRQGANYGYTF. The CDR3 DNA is TGTGCCAGCAGCTTAGCGCAATTCGGAAGGCAGGGGGCTAACTATGGCTACACCTTC.

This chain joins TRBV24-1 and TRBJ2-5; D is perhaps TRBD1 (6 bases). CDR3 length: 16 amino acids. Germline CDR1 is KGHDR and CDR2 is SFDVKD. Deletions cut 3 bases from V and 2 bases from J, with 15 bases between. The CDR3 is CATSDPKPGQQETQYF. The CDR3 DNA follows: TGTGCCACCAGTGATCCCAAACCGGGACAACAAGAGACCCAGTACTTC.

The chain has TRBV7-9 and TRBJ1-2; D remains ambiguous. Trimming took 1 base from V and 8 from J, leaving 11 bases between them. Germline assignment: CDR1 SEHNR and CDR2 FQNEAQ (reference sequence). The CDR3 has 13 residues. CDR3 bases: TGTGCCAGCAGCTTAGGATTTGGGGAGGGCTACACCTTC. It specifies CASSLGFGEGYTF.

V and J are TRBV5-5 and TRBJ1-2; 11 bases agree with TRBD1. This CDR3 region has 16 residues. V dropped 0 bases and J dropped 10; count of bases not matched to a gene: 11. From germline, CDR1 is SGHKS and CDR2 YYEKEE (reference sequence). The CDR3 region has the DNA TGTGCCAGCAGCTTGGAGGGGACAGGGGGATTGGTAGACTACACCTTC. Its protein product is CASSLEGTGGLVDYTF.

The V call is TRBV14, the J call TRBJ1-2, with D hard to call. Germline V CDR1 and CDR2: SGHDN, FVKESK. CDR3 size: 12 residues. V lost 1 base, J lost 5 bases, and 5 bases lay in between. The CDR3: CASSQAGYGYTF. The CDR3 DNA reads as TGTGCCAGCAGCCAAGCTGGATATGGCTACACCTTC.

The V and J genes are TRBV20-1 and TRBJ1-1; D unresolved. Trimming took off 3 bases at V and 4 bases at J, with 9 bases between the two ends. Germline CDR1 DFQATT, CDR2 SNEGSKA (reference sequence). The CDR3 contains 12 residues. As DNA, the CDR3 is TGCAGTGCTAGTTCTCGGGTCACTGAAGCTTTCTTT. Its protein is CSASSRVTEAFF.

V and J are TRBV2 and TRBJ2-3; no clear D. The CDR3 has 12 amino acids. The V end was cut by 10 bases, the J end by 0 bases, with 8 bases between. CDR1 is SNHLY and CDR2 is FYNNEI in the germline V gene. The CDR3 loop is CAKTESTDTQYF. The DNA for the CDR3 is TGTGCCAAAACGGAAAGCACAGATACGCAGTATTTT.

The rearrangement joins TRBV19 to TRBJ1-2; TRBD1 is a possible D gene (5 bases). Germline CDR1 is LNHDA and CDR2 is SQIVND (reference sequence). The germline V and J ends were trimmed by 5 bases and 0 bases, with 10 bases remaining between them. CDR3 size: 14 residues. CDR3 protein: CASSGDGANYGYTF. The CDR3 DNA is TGTGCCAGTAGTGGGGACGGCGCTAACTATGGCTACACCTTC.

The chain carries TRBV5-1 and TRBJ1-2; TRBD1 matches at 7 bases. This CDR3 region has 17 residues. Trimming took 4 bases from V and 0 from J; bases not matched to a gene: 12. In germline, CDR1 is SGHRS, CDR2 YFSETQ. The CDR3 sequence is CASSDERQGRANYGYTF. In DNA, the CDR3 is TGCGCCAGCAGCGATGAGAGACAGGGTCGGGCTAACTATGGCTACACCTTC.

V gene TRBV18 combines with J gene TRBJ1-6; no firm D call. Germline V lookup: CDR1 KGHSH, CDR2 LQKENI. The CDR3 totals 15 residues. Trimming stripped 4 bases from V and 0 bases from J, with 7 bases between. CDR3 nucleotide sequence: TGTGCCAGCTCACTGCAGAGCTCCTATAATTCACCCCTCCACTTT. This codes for CASSLQSSYNSPLHF.

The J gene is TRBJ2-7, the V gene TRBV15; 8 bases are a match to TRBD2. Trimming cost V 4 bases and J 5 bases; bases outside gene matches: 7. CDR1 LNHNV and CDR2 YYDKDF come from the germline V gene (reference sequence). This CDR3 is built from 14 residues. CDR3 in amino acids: CATSTQREQHEQYF. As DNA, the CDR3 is TGTGCCACCAGCACACAGCGGGAGCAGCACGAGCAGTACTTC.

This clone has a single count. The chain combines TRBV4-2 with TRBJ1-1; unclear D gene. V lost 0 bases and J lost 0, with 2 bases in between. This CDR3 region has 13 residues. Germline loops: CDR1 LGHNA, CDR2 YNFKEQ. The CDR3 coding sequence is TGTGCCAGCAGCCAAGACCTGAACACTGAAGCTTTCTTT. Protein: CASSQDLNTEAFF.

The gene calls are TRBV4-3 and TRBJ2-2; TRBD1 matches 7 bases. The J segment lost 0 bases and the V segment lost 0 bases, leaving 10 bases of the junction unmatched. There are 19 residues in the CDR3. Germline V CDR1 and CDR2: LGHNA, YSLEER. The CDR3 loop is CASSQEPQPGQTNTGELFF. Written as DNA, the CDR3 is TGCGCCAGCAGCCAAGAGCCCCAACCGGGACAGACGAACACCGGGGAGCTGTTTTTT.

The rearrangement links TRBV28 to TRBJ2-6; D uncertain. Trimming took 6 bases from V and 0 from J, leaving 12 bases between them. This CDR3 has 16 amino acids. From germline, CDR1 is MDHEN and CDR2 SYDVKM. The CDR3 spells CASSPPGSSGANVLTF. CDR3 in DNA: TGTGCCAGCAGCCCCCCGGGTAGCTCTGGGGCCAACGTCCTGACTTTC.

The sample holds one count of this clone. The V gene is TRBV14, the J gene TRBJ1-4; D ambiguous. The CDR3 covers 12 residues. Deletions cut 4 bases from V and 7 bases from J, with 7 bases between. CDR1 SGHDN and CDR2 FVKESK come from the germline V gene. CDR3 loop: CASSRTSEKLFF. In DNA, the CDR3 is TGTGCCAGCAGCCGGACGAGTGAAAAACTGTTTTTT.